This entry concerns a single T cell receptor (beta chain). Its target is not known. Unstimulated Tregs (CD4+CD25+CD127-) and CD4+CD25- non-Tregs were sorted from PBMCs. The source of the sample is a study of Tregs in tolerant kidney transplant recipients. General study points: The small number of patients limits these findings pending further validation.

The assay was immunoSEQ multiplex PCR, and TCRdb's table has in-frame clones only and misses some. Among some 110,000 clones listed, around 94% were seen once. Deletions cut 4 bases from V and 7 bases from J, with 20 bases between. Looked up from germline, CDR1 is SGDLS and CDR2 is YYNGEE. The CDR3 has 15 amino acids. The genes are TRBV9 and TRBJ2-5, with D maybe TRBD2 (5 bases). The source of this sequence is a human donor in good health. Sequencing used CD4+ T cells from blood. CDR3: CASSPREAARGTQYF. CDR3 bases: TGTGCCAGCAGCCCCCGGGAAGCCGCCCGGGGGACCCAGTACTTC.